The subject of this entry is one T cell receptor beta chain. Its antigen has not been determined. One base away there is no much larger clone; base qualities are not given. Trimming removed 3 bases from V and 3 bases from J, leaving 12 bases between the germline ends. The CDR3 goes from the cysteine to the phenylalanine over 15 residues. The kept DNA is CDR3 alone, 45 bases in frame from the first base. CDR1 and CDR2, per the germline V gene, are MDHEN and SYDVKM. The library was made by the immunoSEQ multiplex PCR assay. In TCRdb, the immuneACCESS table is reduced to in-frame sequences with V and J assigned. These tables do not hold every clone; where another copy was compared, an unresolved V gene accounts for under half, and the others remain unexplained. The table for this sample lists roughly 90,000 clones; 90% to 97% of them were counted only once. The ten largest clones capture approximately 0.35% of the sample.

These data come from a study of technical replicates of blood from a few donors (dated 2017 in TCRdb). The specimen was T cells isolated from PBMCs. This sequence was found in a human donor in good health. Recombination joined TRBV28 with TRBJ1-5; a confident D gene designation cannot be given. The CDR3 amino acid sequence is: CASSLLGSYNQPQHF. The nucleotides are TGTGCCAGCAGTTTGCTCGGGAGCTACAATCAGCCCCAGCATTTT. Extended through the reference TRBV28 and TRBJ1-5 proteins, this CDR3 yields the full variable domain: DVKVTQSSRYLVKRTGEKVFLECVQDMDHENMFWYRQDPGLGLRLIYFSYDVKMKEKGDIPEGYSVSREKKERFSLILESASTNQTSMYLCASSLLGSYNQPQHFGDGTRLSIL.